This T cell receptor beta chain derives from a study of blood T cell repertoires in COVID-19. On the study more broadly: Acute and convalescent COVID-19 samples came from the United States, Italy and Spain. Sample material is recorded as cDNA or gDNA derived from T cells, B-cell-depleted T cells, or PBMCs.

In the original workflow: Estimation of nucleated cell counts was performed using reference gene primer amplification. The protocol was immunoSEQ multiplex PCR, while the TCRdb copy is restricted to in-frame clones and leaves out a portion. D and trimming were read from the DNA, whereas the V and J calls and clone size are those reported in that table. This sample carries 150,000 to 200,000 clones, about 86% of them seen once, and the ten largest clones take 7% to 7.5%. Trimming stripped 8 bases from V and 3 bases from J, with 17 bases between. Germline CDR1 and CDR2: KGHSH and LQKENI. There are 15 residues in the CDR3.

Sequencing was done on a sample of peripheral blood. The chain joins TRBV18 to TRBJ1-5; no firm D call. The receptor comes from an elderly woman in a cohort sampled during active or convalescent COVID-19. The CDR3, as DNA: TGTGCCAGCGCAGATAGCGGGTTTAACAATCAGCCCCAGCATTTT. Amino acids: CASADSGFNNQPQHF.